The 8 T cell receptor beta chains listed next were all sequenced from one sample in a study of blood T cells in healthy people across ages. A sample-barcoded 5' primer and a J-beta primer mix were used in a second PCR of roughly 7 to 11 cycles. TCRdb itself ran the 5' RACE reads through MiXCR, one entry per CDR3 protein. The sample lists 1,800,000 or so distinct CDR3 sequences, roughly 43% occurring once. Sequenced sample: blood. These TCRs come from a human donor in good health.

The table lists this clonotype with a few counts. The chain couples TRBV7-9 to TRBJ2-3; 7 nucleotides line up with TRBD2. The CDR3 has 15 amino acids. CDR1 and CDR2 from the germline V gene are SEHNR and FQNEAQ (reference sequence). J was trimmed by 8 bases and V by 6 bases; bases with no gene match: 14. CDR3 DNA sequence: TGTGCCAGCAGTTTGAACACCGGGGGGACCGGTACGCAGTATTTT. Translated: CASSLNTGGTGTQYF.

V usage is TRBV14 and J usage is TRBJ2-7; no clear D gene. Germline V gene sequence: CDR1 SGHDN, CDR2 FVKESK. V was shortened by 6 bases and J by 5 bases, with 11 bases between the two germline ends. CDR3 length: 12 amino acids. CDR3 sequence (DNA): TGTGCCAGCAGTACCGATACCCACGAGCAGTACTTC. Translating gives CASSTDTHEQYF.

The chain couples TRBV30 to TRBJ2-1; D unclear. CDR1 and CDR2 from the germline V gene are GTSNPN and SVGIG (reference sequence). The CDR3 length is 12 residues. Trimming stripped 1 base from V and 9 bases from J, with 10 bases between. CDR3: CAWSATTGEQFF. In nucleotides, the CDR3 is TGTGCCTGGAGTGCCACTACCGGTGAGCAGTTCTTC. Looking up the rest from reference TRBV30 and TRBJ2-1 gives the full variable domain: SQTIHQWPATLVQPVGSPLSLECTVEGTSNPNLYWYRQAAGRGLQLLFYSVGIGQISSEVPQNLSASRPQDRQFILSSKKLLLSDSGFYLCAWSATTGEQFFGPGTRLTVL.

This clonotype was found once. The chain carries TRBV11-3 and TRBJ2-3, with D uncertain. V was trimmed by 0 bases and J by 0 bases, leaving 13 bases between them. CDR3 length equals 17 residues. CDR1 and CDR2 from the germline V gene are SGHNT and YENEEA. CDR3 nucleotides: TGTGCCAGCAGCTTAGAGGGCCGTACCTCGAGCACAGATACGCAGTATTTT. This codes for CASSLEGRTSSTDTQYF.

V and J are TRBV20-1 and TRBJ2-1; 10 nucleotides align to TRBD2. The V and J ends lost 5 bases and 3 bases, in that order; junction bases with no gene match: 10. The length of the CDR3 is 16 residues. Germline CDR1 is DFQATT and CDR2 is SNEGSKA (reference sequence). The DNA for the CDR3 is TGCAGTGCTCAGGGCACTAGCGGGGATTTCTACAATGAGCAGTTCTTC. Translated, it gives CSAQGTSGDFYNEQFF.

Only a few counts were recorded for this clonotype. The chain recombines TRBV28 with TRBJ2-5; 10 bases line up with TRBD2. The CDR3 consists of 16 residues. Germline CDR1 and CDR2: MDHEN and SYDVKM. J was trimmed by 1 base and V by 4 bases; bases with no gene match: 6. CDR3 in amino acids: CASSSGTSDLQETQYF. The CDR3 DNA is TGTGCCAGCAGTTCAGGGACTAGCGACCTCCAAGAGACCCAGTACTTC.

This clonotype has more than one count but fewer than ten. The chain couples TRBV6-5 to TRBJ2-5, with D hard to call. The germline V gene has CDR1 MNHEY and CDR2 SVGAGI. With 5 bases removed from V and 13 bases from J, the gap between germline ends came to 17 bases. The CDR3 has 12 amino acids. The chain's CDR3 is CASSISARYWYF. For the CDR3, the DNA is TGTGCCAGCAGTATATCCGCACGCTACTGGTACTTC.

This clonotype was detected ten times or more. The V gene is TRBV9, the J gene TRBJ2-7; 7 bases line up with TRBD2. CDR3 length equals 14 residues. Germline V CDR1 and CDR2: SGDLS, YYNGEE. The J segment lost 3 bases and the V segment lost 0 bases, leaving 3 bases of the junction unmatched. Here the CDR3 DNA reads TGTGCCAGCAGCGTAGGTGGGGAGGGCTACGAGCAGTACTTC. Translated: CASSVGGEGYEQYF.